This T cell receptor (beta chain) was found in a study of T cell repertoires in cytomegalovirus infection. The CDR3 totals 15 residues. The germline gives CDR1 MDHEN, CDR2 SYDVKM. This clonotype was detected ten times or more. Its antigen is still unknown. Compared with germline, one end of the junction differs, possibly owing to a read error. TCRdb re-called the reads with MiXCR, one entry per CDR3 protein. The sample contains fewer than 150,000 distinct CDR3 sequences, 30% to 35% of which appear only once. The specimen comprised CD8+ T cells from cultured PBMCs, sampled from culture after CMV antigen stimulation. This clonotype was obtained from a human donor in good health (CMV status not recorded). Some clones in this sample may be carry-over from other donors' samples. This chain links TRBV28 with TRBJ1-5, with D tentatively TRBD1 (6 bases). CDR3 DNA sequence: TGTGCCAGCACTTTAAGGGGGAGAAGCAATCAGCCCCAGCATTTT. As protein: CASTLRGRSNQPQHF.